The 2 T cell receptor beta chains below come from one sample, sequenced in a study of PD-L1 blockade in urothelial cancer. Here immunoSEQ multiplex PCR was the method, and the copy in TCRdb shows in-frame clones only, minus some. The top ten hold over 1.5% of the sample, which has about 120,000 clones, roughly 89% seen once. Time point indicated: peripheral blood 6 weeks after treatment start. Sequencing was performed on PBMCs, taken around atezolizumab (anti-PD-L1) treatment. All receptors come from a man aged 60 to 69 with urothelial cancer.

The J gene is TRBJ1-5, the V gene TRBV4-1; D is perhaps TRBD1 (5 bases). Germline CDR1 MGHRA, CDR2 YSYEKL. Between the trimmed V and J ends, which lost 1 base and 4 bases, there was a span of 14 bases. The CDR3 sequence is 16 residues long. CDR3 bases: TGCGCCAGCAGCCAAGCGCAGGGCGCCCTGAATCAGCCCCAGCATTTT. This gives the protein CASSQAQGALNQPQHF.

The chain combines TRBV19 with TRBJ1-3; D uncertain. The germline V and J ends were trimmed by 3 bases and 4 bases, with 16 bases remaining between them. CDR3 size: 16 residues. From germline, CDR1 is LNHDA and CDR2 SQIVND (reference sequence). CDR3: CASSMTSIRRGNTIYF. CDR3 nucleotides: TGTGCCAGTAGTATGACTAGTATCCGGAGGGGAAACACCATATATTTT.